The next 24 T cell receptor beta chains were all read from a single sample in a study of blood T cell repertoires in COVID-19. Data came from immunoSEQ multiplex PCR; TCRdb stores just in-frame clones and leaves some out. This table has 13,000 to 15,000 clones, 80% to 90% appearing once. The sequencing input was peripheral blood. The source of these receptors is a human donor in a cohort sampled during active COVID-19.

The CDR3 nucleotides are TGCGCCAGCAGCCAGGACAGCGGGGGATACGAGCAGTACTTC. Amino acids: CASSQDSGGYEQYF. The rearrangement joins TRBV4-1 to TRBJ2-7; 8 bases agree with TRBD2. The CDR3 extends over 14 amino acids. The V gene end was trimmed by 3 bases and the J gene end by 4 bases; junction bases not matched to a gene: 5. Germline CDR1 MGHRA, CDR2 YSYEKL.

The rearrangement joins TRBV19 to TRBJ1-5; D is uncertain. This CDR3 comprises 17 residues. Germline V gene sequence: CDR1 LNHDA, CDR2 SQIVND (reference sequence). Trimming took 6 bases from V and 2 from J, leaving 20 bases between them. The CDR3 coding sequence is TGTGCCAGTAGCCCAACCGTTCAGAGCGGAGGCAATCAGCCCCAGCATTTT. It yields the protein CASSPTVQSGGNQPQHF. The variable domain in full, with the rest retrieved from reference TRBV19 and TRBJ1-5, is DGGITQSPKYLFRKEGQNVTLSCEQNLNHDAMYWYRQDPGQGLRLIYYSQIVNDFQKGDIAEGYSVSREKKESFPLTVTSAQKNPTAFYLCASSPTVQSGGNQPQHFGDGTRLSIL.

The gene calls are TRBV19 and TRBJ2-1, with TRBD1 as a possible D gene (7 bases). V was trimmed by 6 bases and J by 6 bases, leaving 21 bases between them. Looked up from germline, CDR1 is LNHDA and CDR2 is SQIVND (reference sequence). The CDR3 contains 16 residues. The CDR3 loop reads CASRWRGQTTGNEQFF. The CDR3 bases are TGTGCCAGTAGGTGGAGGGGACAGACTACGGGCAATGAGCAGTTCTTC.

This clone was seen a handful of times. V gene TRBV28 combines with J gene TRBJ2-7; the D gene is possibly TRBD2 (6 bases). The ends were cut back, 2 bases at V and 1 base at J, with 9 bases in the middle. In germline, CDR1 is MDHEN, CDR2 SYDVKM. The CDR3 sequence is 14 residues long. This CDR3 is CASSLSGPSYEQYF. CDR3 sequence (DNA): TGTGCCAGCAGTTTAAGCGGGCCTTCCTACGAGCAGTACTTC.

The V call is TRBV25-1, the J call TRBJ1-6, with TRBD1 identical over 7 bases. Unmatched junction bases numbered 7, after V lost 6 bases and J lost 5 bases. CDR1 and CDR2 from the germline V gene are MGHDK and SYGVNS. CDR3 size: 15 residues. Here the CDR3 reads CASRDTGQNNSPLHF. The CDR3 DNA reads TGTGCCAGCAGGGATACGGGACAGAATAATTCACCCCTCCACTTT.

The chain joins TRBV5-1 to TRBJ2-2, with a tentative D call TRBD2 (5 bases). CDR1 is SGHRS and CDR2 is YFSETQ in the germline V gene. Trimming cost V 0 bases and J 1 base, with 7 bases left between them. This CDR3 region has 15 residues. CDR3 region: CASSLARVNTGELFF. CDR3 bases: TGCGCCAGCAGCTTGGCGAGGGTGAACACCGGGGAGCTGTTTTTT.

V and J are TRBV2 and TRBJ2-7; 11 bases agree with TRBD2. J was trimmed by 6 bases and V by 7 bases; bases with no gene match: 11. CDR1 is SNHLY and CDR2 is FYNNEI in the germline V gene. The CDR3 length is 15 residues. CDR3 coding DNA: TGTGCCAGCATGACTTTAGCGGGAGGGCCTGGCGAGCAGTACTTC. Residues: CASMTLAGGPGEQYF.

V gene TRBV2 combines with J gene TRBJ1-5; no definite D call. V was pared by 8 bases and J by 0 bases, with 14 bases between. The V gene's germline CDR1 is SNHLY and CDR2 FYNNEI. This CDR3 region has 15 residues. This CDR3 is CASLRTPDSNQPQHF. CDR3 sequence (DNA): TGTGCCAGCCTCAGGACTCCTGATAGCAATCAGCCCCAGCATTTT.

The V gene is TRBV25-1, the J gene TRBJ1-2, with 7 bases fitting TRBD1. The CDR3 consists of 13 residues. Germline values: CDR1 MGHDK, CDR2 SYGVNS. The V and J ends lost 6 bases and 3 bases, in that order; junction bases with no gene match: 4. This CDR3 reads CASSLGTDYGYTF. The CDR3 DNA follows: TGTGCCAGCAGCCTAGGGACAGACTATGGCTACACCTTC.

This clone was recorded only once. CDR3 amino acids: CAWSVNRDHGYTF. CDR3 nucleotide sequence: TGTGCCTGGAGTGTAAACAGGGATCATGGCTACACCTTC. This chain links TRBV30 with TRBJ1-2; tentative D call: TRBD1 (6 bases). The CDR3 totals 13 residues. The ends were cut back, 0 bases at V and 6 bases at J, with 11 bases in the middle. Germline assignment: CDR1 GTSNPN and CDR2 SVGIG (reference sequence).

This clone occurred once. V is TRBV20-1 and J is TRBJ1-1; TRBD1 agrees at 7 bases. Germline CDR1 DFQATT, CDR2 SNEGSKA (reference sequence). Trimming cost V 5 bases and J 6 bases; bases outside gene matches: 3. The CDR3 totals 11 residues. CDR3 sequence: CSARQGAEAFF. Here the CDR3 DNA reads TGCAGTGCTCGACAGGGTGCTGAAGCTTTCTTT.

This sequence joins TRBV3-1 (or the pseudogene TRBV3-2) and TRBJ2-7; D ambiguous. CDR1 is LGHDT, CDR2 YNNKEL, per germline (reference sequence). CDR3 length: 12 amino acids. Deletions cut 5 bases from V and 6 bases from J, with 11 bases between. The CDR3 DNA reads TGTGCCAGCAGCGCTAGACTTTCCGAGCAGTACTTC. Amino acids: CASSARLSEQYF.

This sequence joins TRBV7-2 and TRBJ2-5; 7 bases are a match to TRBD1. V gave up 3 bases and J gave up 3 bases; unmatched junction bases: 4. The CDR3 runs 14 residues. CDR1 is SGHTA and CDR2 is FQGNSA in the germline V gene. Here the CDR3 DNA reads TGTGCCAGCAGCTTTAGGGGGCTGGAAGAGACCCAGTACTTC. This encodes CASSFRGLEETQYF.

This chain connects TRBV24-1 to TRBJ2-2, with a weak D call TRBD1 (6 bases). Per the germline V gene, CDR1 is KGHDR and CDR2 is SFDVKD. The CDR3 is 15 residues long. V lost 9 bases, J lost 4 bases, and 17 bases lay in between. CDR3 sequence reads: CATEDRGSTTGELFF. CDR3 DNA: TGTGCCACCGAAGATAGGGGGTCAACCACCGGGGAGCTGTTTTTT.

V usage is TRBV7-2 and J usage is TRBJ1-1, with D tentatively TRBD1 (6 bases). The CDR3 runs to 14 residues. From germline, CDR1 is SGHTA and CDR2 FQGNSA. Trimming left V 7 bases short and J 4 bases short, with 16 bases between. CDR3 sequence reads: CASKPQGSATEAFF. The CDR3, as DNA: TGTGCCAGCAAACCACAGGGAAGCGCCACTGAAGCTTTCTTT.

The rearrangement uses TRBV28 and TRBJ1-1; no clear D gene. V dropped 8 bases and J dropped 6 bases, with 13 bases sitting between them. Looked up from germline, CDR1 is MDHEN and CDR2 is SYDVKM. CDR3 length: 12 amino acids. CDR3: CASFVWQSEAFF. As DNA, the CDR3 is TGTGCCAGCTTCGTTTGGCAGTCTGAAGCTTTCTTT.

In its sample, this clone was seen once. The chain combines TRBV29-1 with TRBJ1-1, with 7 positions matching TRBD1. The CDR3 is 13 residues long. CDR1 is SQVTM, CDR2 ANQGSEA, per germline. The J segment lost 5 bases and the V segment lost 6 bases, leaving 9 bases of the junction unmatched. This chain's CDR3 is CSVVNRGFTEAFF. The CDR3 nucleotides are TGCAGCGTCGTAAACAGGGGTTTTACTGAAGCTTTCTTT.

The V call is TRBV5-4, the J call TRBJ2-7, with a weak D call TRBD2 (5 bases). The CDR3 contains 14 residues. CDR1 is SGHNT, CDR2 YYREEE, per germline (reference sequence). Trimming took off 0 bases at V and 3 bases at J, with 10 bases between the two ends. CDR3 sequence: CASSLGGALYEQYF. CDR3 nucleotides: TGTGCCAGCAGCTTGGGGGGAGCCCTCTACGAGCAGTACTTC.

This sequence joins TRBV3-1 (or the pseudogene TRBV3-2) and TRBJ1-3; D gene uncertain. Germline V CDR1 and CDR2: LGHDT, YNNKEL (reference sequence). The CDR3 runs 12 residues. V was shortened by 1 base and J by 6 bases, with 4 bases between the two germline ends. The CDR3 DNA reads TGTGCCAGCAGCCAAGGCGAAAACACCATATATTTT. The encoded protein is CASSQGENTIYF.

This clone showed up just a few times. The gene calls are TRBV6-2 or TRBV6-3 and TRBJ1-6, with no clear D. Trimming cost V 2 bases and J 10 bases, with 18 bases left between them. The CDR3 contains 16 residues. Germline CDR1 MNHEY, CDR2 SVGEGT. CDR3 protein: CASSYNVRGPESPLHF. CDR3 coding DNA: TGTGCCAGCAGTTACAACGTTCGAGGGCCAGAATCACCCCTCCACTTT.

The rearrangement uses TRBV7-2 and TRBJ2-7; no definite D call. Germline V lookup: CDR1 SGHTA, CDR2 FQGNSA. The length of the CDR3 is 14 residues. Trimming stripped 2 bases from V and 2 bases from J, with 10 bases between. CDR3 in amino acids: CASSLQASPYEQYF. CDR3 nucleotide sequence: TGTGCCAGCAGCTTACAGGCCAGTCCCTACGAGCAGTACTTC.

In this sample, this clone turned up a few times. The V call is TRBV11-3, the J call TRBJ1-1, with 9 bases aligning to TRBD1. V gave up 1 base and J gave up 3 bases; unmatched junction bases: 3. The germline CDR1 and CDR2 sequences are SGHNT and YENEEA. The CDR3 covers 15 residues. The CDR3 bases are TGTGCCAGCAGCTTAGGGACAGGGGTAGACACTGAAGCTTTCTTT. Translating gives CASSLGTGVDTEAFF.

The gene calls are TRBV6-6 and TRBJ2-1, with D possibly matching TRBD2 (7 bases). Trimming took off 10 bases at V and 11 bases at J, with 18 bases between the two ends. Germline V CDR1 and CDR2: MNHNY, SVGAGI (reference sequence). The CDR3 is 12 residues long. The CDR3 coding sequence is TGTGCCACCCTGAGGGGGGAGGGCAAGCAGTTCTTC. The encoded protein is CATLRGEGKQFF.

The CDR3 DNA is TGTGCCAGCAAGGAACAGGGGGCTGGTGAGCAGTTCTTC. It specifies CASKEQGAGEQFF. The chain links TRBV6-6 to TRBJ2-1, with 9 bases identical to TRBD1. The ends lost 7 bases at V and 9 bases at J; junction bases unmatched: 7. The CDR3 spans 13 residues. The germline V gene encodes CDR1 MNHNY and CDR2 SVGAGI (reference sequence).